This T cell receptor beta chain was sequenced during a study of T cell responses to AZD1222 COVID-19 vaccine (dated by TCRdb to the early 2020s). Context from the whole study: AZD1222 recipients given second doses at about 4 weeks or at about 12 weeks were pooled, since spike-specific TCR depth and breadth were not found to differ between the two schedules. Trial participants were enrolled by age into subgroups of 18-55, 56-69 and 70-plus years, and roughly 150, 30 and 60 TCR-sequenced participants, respectively, were included in these subgroups. TCR sequencing was performed for roughly 250 trial participants, of whom 200 to 210 were given two doses of AZD1222 and approximately 25 were given two doses of MenACWY control vaccine. Overall study results and their limits: The 56-69-year group was small, and its depth increase did not reach significance, likely because of low power. Spike-specific TCR breadth and depth rose significantly after two AZD1222 doses compared with day 0 and with MenACWY recipients. Participants were mostly white British, with more females than males. The authors suggested clonal diversity may have been underestimated. Nearly half of unique spike-specific TCRs reportedly recognized epitopes outside regions mutated in the B.1.351 and B.1.1.7 variants. The whole spike protein was spanned by vaccine-associated CD4 TCRs, and dominant responses were seen in regions 160-218 and 743-854. Only a handful of AZD1222 recipients were SARS-CoV-2 seropositive at baseline, limiting conclusions about previously exposed vaccinees. Because no day 14 peak-response samples were available, repertoires were characterized only after the peak T cell response.

Details on this clone: Its binding antigen is unknown. The input lacks base qualities; no much larger clone sits a single base away.

Per the publication, the time point label means: baseline before first vaccination. The vaccinee samples were drawn from two UK trials, COV001 and COV002, one of which was a single-blind randomized controlled phase 2/3 trial testing AZD1222 (ChAdOx1 nCoV-19) in healthy adults. For TCRbeta chain sequencing, PBMC samples from trial participants were taken at day 0 and at day 28 after the second dose. The CDR3 regions of human TCRbeta chains were subjected to immunosequencing. In the source study's methods: Repertoire TCRs were checked for matches against a reference library of SARS-CoV-2-specific TCRs that had been generated using the MIRA antigen-specificity platform. Breadth was defined as the fraction of unique TCRs that were SARS-CoV-2-associated, and depth was defined as the fraction of total T cells that were SARS-CoV-2-associated. Using the MIRA data, each spike-specific TCR was assigned both to the spike region to which the TCR was reactive and to a CD4 or CD8 class. Log10-transformed breadth and depth values were compared by one-way ANOVA with Sidak's multiple comparisons tests. The source is immuneACCESS, and TCRdb retained only in-frame sequences with V and J called. Part of the clones is not carried over; for the studies checked, unresolved V genes explain less than half of this, and the remainder is unexplained. The V and J calls and the clone size are those of that table, but D and trimming were determined from the DNA. The sample table lists tens of thousands of clones, approximately 91% of them with a count of one. The leading ten clones occupy roughly 19% of the sample.

The receptor was derived from an adult in good health. The sequenced sample was peripheral blood, obtained on day 0 of AZD1222 vaccination.

Here is the DNA: TGTGCCAGCAGTTACTCTGGAGAAGCTTTCTTT. Translated, it gives CASSYSGEAFF. The rearrangement combines TRBV6-2 or TRBV6-3 with TRBJ1-1; no D gene can be assigned with confidence. The junction carries 4 bases between V and J, which are trimmed by 0 bases and 8 bases respectively. CDR1 and CDR2 are drawn from the germline V gene: MNHEY, SVGEGT. The CDR3 covers 11 residues, taking in both the cysteine and the phenylalanine. The only DNA kept is the CDR3, 33 bases in frame from the first base.